These T cell receptor beta chains were read from a single sample in a study of cytomegalovirus exposure and HLA in healthy donors. The protocol was immunoSEQ multiplex PCR, while the TCRdb copy is restricted to in-frame clones and leaves out a portion. The data hold tens of thousands of clones, with about 78% observed a single time. The sample consisted of PBMCs. The receptors shown here come from a male donor in good health and CMV-seronegative. Each CDR3 is given with its conserved first and last residue. The D gene is left open where the match is weak. Clone size is not always given. Where it is, it says once, few, many or a class for expanded clones.

abundance	v_gene	j_gene	d_gene	CDR3nt	CDR3aa
once	TRBV6-5	TRBJ1-5	NA	TGTGCCAGCAGTTACCCTCCCGGGGGTAGAAATCAGCCCCAGAATTTT	CASSYPPGGRNQPQNF
few	TRBV29-1	TRBJ1-2	TRBD1	TGCAGCGCTTTTGTGAGTCCGGGACAGGTTAACTATGGCTACACCTTC	CSAFVSPGQVNYGYTF
NA	TRBV5-1	TRBJ2-7	TRBD1	TGCGCCAGCAGCTTAGACAGGGGTTACGAGCAGTACTTC	CASSLDRGYEQYF
NA	TRBV7-3	TRBJ1-5	TRBD1	TGTGCCAGCAGCCTTCTGACAGGGCGGCCCCAGCATTTT	CASSLLTGRPQHF
NA	TRBV2	TRBJ2-7	TRBD2	TGTGCCAGCAAAGGACCTAGCGGGAGGGCCGACGAGCAGTACTTC	CASKGPSGRADEQYF
NA	TRBV29-1	TRBJ2-4	NA	TGCAGCGTTTTTTTGGGCGGGGCGGAGGGTTTCACCAAAAACATTCAGTACTTC	CSVFLGGAEGFTKNIQYF
NA	TRBV5-1	TRBJ2-3	NA	TGCGCCAGCAGCTTTGCGTCCACCAGCGGGAGCACAGATACGCAGTATTTT	CASSFASTSGSTDTQYF
NA	TRBV19	TRBJ2-2	NA	TGTGCCAGCCGAGGCGGGGAGCTGTTTTTT	CASRGGELFF
NA	TRBV19	TRBJ2-5	NA	TGTGCCAGTAGTCGGGACAAACTATCCAAGAGAGGCCAGTACTTC	CASSRDKLSKRGQYF
once	TRBV21-1	TRBJ2-7	NA	TGTGCCAGCAGCTTGGCTCCCCCGCCTCCGCAGAACTACGAGCAGTACTTC	CASSLAPPPPQNYEQYF
NA	TRBV7-7	TRBJ2-1	NA	TGTGCTAGCAGCTCCCTAAGCGGAAGCTCCTACAATGAGCAGTTCTTC	CASSSLSGSSYNEQFF
NA	TRBV9	TRBJ2-2	NA	TGTGCCAGCAGCCCGGGATTCTCGACCGGGGAGCTGTTTTTT	CASSPGFSTGELFF
NA	TRBV7-9	TRBJ1-1	NA	TGTGCCAGCAGCCAGGCACTTAGTGCTGAAGCTTTCTTT	CASSQALSAEAFF
NA	TRBV18	TRBJ1-1	NA	TGTGCCAGCTCACCGTTACAGGCTGAAGCTTTCTTT	CASSPLQAEAFF
NA	TRBV5-4	TRBJ2-1	TRBD2	TGTGCCAGCAGCCCTAATACCGGGACTAGCGTCGGTGGGGAGCAGTTCTTC	CASSPNTGTSVGGEQFF
NA	TRBV5-1	TRBJ2-7	TRBD1	TGCGCCAGCAGCGGGGGGACAGGGCCCTACGAGCAGTACTTC	CASSGGTGPYEQYF
NA	TRBV19	TRBJ2-3	NA	TGTGCCACAGGAGGGGGCGCCGATTCTACACCTAGCACAGATACGCAGTATTTT	CATGGGADSTPSTDTQYF
NA	TRBV5-1	TRBJ2-1	NA	TGCGCCAGCAGCTTGGGAGGGAATATTAACAATGAGCAGTTCTTC	CASSLGGNINNEQFF
NA	TRBV4-3	TRBJ1-1	TRBD1	TGCGCCAGCAGCCATCCGGACAGGGCGGGCACTGAAGCTTTCTTT	CASSHPDRAGTEAFF
few	TRBV4-1	TRBJ2-2	TRBD2	TGCGCCAGCAGCCAAGATGGAGCTAGCGGGGGGTATACCGGGGAGCTGTTTTTT	CASSQDGASGGYTGELFF
NA	TRBV28	TRBJ1-2	NA	TGTGCCAGCAGTCTTACGGCAGGGCAAGGCGGCTACACCTTC	CASSLTAGQGGYTF
NA	TRBV11-2	TRBJ1-1	NA	TGTGCCAGCAGCCCAGGGGCAGGAGAAGCTTTCTTT	CASSPGAGEAFF
once	TRBV9	TRBJ1-1	NA	TGTGCCAGCAGCGTAGGGACGTCGGGGGTGAACACTGAAGCTTTCTTT	CASSVGTSGVNTEAFF
NA	TRBV13	TRBJ1-2	NA	TGTGCCAGCAGCCGGGGGGTCGATGGCTACACCTTC	CASSRGVDGYTF
few	TRBV5-1	TRBJ1-1	NA	TGCGCCAGCAGCCCAGAGGACTCCCGCGGTACTGAAGCTTTCTTT	CASSPEDSRGTEAFF
NA	TRBV2	TRBJ2-5	TRBD2	TGTGCCAGCAGTGAAGCGCGGGAGGAATTCGGAGAGACCCAGTACTTC	CASSEAREEFGETQYF
NA	TRBV5-1	TRBJ2-3	NA	TGCGCCAGCAGAGTCGCCAGTAACACAGATACGCAGTATTTT	CASRVASNTDTQYF
NA	TRBV20-1	TRBJ1-1	NA	TGCAGTGCTATGCGGGGCACTGAAGCTTTCTTT	CSAMRGTEAFF
NA	TRBV7-8	TRBJ2-3	TRBD2	TGTGCCAGCAGACTAACTAGCGGGAGCGCAGATACGCAGTATTTT	CASRLTSGSADTQYF
NA	TRBV5-4	TRBJ1-3	NA	TGTGCCAGCAGCTTGCAGGGAAACACCATATATTTT	CASSLQGNTIYF
NA	TRBV30	TRBJ1-3	NA	TGTGCCTGGCTGGGGAGCTCTGGAAACACCATATATTTT	CAWLGSSGNTIYF
NA	TRBV7-9	TRBJ2-6	NA	TGTGCCAGCAGCTTGAGGTTTGGACAGACAGCTGGGGCCAACGTCCTGGCTTTC	CASSLRFGQTAGANVLAF
NA	TRBV5-1	TRBJ2-1	NA	TGCGCCAGCAGCTTGGCAGCGAGCGGAGAGCAGTTCTTC	CASSLAASGEQFF
once	TRBV30	TRBJ1-3	NA	TGTGCCTGGAGTCCCGGGATCTCCTTCTCTGGAAACACCATATATTTT	CAWSPGISFSGNTIYF